One and the same sample provided the 15 T cell receptor beta chains below, sequenced in a study of CD8 T cells in ankylosing spondylitis. Findings of the study overall: What appeared characteristic of ankylosing spondylitis blood was a TCR beta motif of eight or nine highly homologous variants.

Their recognized antigens are unknown. In TCRdb, the 5' RACE reads were re-called with MiXCR into one record per CDR3 protein. This sample has around 890,000 distinct CDR3 sequences; roughly 12% occur once, and the top ten carry approximately 0.46%. The sample comprised blood, either unsorted or a sorted T cell fraction (not recorded which). These TCRs come from a male donor with ankylosing spondylitis.

This clonotype was observed a handful of times. In nucleotides, the CDR3 is TGTGCCAGCTCACCCGACCAGCACGCGAGTACGCAGTATTTT. This sequence encodes CASSPDQHASTQYF. The chain is built from TRBV18 and TRBJ2-3, with D hard to call. CDR1 and CDR2 from the germline V gene are KGHSH and LQKENI. V was clipped by 3 bases and J by 8 bases, with 15 bases between them. This CDR3 comprises 14 residues.

This chain connects TRBV6-1 to TRBJ2-3; D tentatively reads TRBD1 or TRBD2 (5 bases each). Trimming removed 7 bases from V and 0 bases from J, with 17 bases in between. The germline gives CDR1 MNHNS, CDR2 SASEGT. This CDR3 contains 16 residues. CDR3 in DNA: TGTGCCAGCAACGAAATAGGGACGGGGAGCACAGATACGCAGTATTTT. This sequence encodes CASNEIGTGSTDTQYF.

This clonotype was counted a few times. The gene calls are TRBV7-8 and TRBJ2-7, with D perhaps TRBD1 (6 bases). This CDR3 contains 16 residues. The V gene lost 1 base and the J gene lost 0 bases, with 13 bases spanning the gap. The germline V gene has CDR1 SGHVS and CDR2 FQNEAQ. The CDR3 spells CASSLVGQGISYEQYF. Written as DNA, the CDR3 is TGTGCCAGCAGCTTAGTGGGACAAGGGATCTCCTACGAGCAGTACTTC.

J is TRBJ2-1 and V is TRBV20-1, with D possibly matching TRBD1 (6 bases). The CDR3 consists of 14 residues. Germline V gene lookup returns CDR1 DFQATT and CDR2 SNEGSKA (reference sequence). Trimming cost V 5 bases and J 0 bases, with 11 bases left between them. The DNA for the CDR3 is TGCAGTGCTGGGGGCCGGAGCTCCTACAATGAGCAGTTCTTC. Translated, it gives CSAGGRSSYNEQFF.

This clonotype was counted between two and nine times. V is TRBV10-3 and J is TRBJ1-6, with 8 bases fitting TRBD1. The CDR3 contains 12 residues. CDR1 is ENHRY, CDR2 SYGVKD, per germline. The J segment lost 10 bases and the V segment lost 11 bases, leaving 7 bases of the junction unmatched. CDR3 protein: CAAGTGGSPLHF. For the CDR3, the DNA is TGTGCCGCCGGGACAGGTGGATCACCCCTCCACTTT.

This clonotype was seen a few times. This chain uses TRBV5-1 with TRBJ2-7; D is undetermined. The CDR3 spans 15 residues. Trimming left V 4 bases short and J 0 bases short, with 14 bases between. CDR1 is SGHRS and CDR2 is YFSETQ in the germline V gene. CDR3 in amino acids: CASSGPGRSSYEQYF. The CDR3 DNA sequence: TGCGCCAGCAGCGGCCCGGGCAGGAGCTCCTACGAGCAGTACTTC.

The sample holds a few counts of this clonotype. This chain uses TRBV5-1 with TRBJ1-4; D unclear. The germline gives CDR1 SGHRS, CDR2 YFSETQ. Between the trimmed V and J ends, which lost 3 bases and 0 bases, there was a span of 6 bases. CDR3 length equals 14 residues. CDR3 in DNA: TGCGCCAGCAGCTACACAGCAACTAATGAAAAACTGTTTTTT. This encodes CASSYTATNEKLFF. Full variable domain (outside the CDR3, taken from reference TRBV5-1 and TRBJ1-4): KAGVTQTPRYLIKTRGQQVTLSCSPISGHRSVSWYQQTPGQGLQFLFEYFSETQRNKGNFPGRFSGRQFSNSRSEMNVSTLELGDSALYLCASSYTATNEKLFFGSGTQLSVL.

This clonotype was observed a handful of times. The J gene is TRBJ2-3, the V gene TRBV9; 16 bases match TRBD2. The J segment lost 3 bases and the V segment lost 4 bases, leaving 17 bases of the junction unmatched. The CDR3 totals 21 residues. Germline values: CDR1 SGDLS, CDR2 YYNGEE. The CDR3 nucleotides read TGTGCCAGCAGCCCCACCCCTGGGACTAGCGGGGGGGCCTTGAAAACAGATACGCAGTATTTT. It is translated as CASSPTPGTSGGALKTDTQYF.

This chain uses TRBV11-2 with TRBJ2-5; 10 nucleotides align to TRBD2. Germline V gives CDR1 SGHAT, CDR2 FQNNGV. The junction had 14 bases not matched to a gene; V was cut back by 4 bases and J by 0 bases. The CDR3 sequence is 19 residues long. CDR3 coding DNA: TGTGCCAGCAGCTACTATGGGTCTAGCGGGGGCCGGTACCAAGAGACCCAGTACTTC. Its protein product is CASSYYGSSGGRYQETQYF. Combining the CDR3 with reference TRBV11-2 and TRBJ2-5 gives the whole variable domain EAGVAQSPRYKIIEKRQSVAFWCNPISGHATLYWYQQILGQGPKLLIQFQNNGVVDDSQLPKDRFSAERLKGVDSTLKIQPAKLEDSAVYLCASSYYGSSGGRYQETQYFGPGTRLLVL.

This chain joins TRBV4-2 and TRBJ2-5, with D maybe TRBD1 (6 bases). Germline assignment: CDR1 LGHNA and CDR2 YNFKEQ. This CDR3 has 14 amino acids. The V gene lost 0 bases and the J gene lost 2 bases, with 7 bases spanning the gap. Here the CDR3 reads CASSQEGQQETQYF. The CDR3 nucleotides read TGTGCCAGCAGCCAAGAAGGACAGCAAGAGACCCAGTACTTC.

This clonotype was seen only a few times. The genes are TRBV12-3 or TRBV12-4 and TRBJ1-2, with a weak D call TRBD1 (6 bases). Trimming shortened V by 6 bases and J by 8 bases, and 16 bases separated the two germline ends. This CDR3 has 13 amino acids. CDR3 residues: CASSPFDRRGYTF. In nucleotides, the CDR3 is TGTGCCAGCAGCCCTTTCGACAGGAGGGGCTACACCTTC.

This clonotype was seen a handful of times. V and J are TRBV15 and TRBJ2-3; no firm D call. Germline V CDR1 and CDR2: LNHNV, YYDKDF (reference sequence). The CDR3 covers 16 residues. The V and J ends lost 0 bases and 2 bases respectively, with 12 bases between them. The DNA for the CDR3 is TGTGCCACCAGCAGAGATCGGATGGGAAACACAGATACGCAGTATTTT. It encodes CATSRDRMGNTDTQYF.

This chain uses TRBV4-3 with TRBJ2-2, with a possible D match to TRBD2 (5 bases). Germline V gives CDR1 LGHNA, CDR2 YSLEER. Trimming removed 0 bases at V and 12 bases at J, with 11 bases between. The CDR3 sequence is 13 residues long. CDR3 DNA sequence: TGCGCCAGCAGCCAAGAGGTTGCGGGTCAGCTGTTTTTT. It encodes CASSQEVAGQLFF.

This clonotype was recorded a few times. This chain uses TRBV20-1 with TRBJ1-4, with D possibly TRBD1 on 6 matching bases. The CDR3 contains 13 residues. Trimming took 5 bases from V and 6 from J, leaving 13 bases between them. Germline CDR1 is DFQATT and CDR2 is SNEGSKA (reference sequence). This chain's CDR3 is CSAVQGGDEKLFF. CDR3 DNA sequence: TGCAGTGCTGTACAGGGAGGGGATGAAAAACTGTTTTTT.

This clonotype has more than one count but fewer than ten. The chain couples TRBV20-1 to TRBJ1-4; D ambiguous. The CDR3 runs 12 residues. With 5 bases removed from V and 6 bases from J, the gap between germline ends came to 10 bases. Germline V CDR1 and CDR2: DFQATT, SNEGSKA (reference sequence). The CDR3 loop is CSASDSYEKLFF. Written as DNA, the CDR3 is TGCAGTGCTTCGGATTCGTATGAAAAACTGTTTTTT.